These T cell receptor beta chains were read from a single sample in a study of somatic mutations in cytotoxic T cells in rheumatoid arthritis. Some clones are missing from TCRdb's copy, which holds only in-frame ones; the method was immunoSEQ multiplex PCR. Altogether fewer than 20,000 clones are present, around 67% being singletons, with the ten largest covering 18%. The sequenced material came from CD8+ T cells sorted from blood. Source of these receptors: an adult with rheumatoid arthritis. Both conserved end residues are part of each CDR3. A D gene is named only where the DNA matches it firmly. Only part of the rows carry a size: once, few, many, or a class if the clone is expanded.

few,TRBD1,TRBV6-6,TRBJ1-6,CASSTFRDRDSPLHF,TGTGCCAGCAGTACCTTCCGGGACAGGGATTCACCCCTCCACTTT
-,-,TRBV7-9,TRBJ2-7,CASMDGRSSYEQYF,TGTGCCAGCATGGATGGCAGGAGCTCCTACGAGCAGTACTTC
-,-,TRBV5-5,TRBJ2-7,CASSSPGPIRGEQYF,TGTGCCAGCAGCTCGCCGGGACCTATACGAGGCGAGCAGTACTTC
few,TRBD2,TRBV14,TRBJ2-7,CASSQGSGGTSYEQYF,TGTGCCAGCAGCCAGGGTAGCGGGGGGACCTCCTACGAGCAGTACTTC
-,-,TRBV16,TRBJ1-5,CASSPEAGRQPQHF,TGTGCCAGCAGCCCCGAGGCGGGGAGACAGCCCCAGCATTTT
-,-,TRBV18,TRBJ2-3,CASSIFATDTQYF,TGTGCCAGCTCTATTTTCGCCACAGATACGCAGTATTTT
-,-,TRBV25-1,TRBJ1-2,CASSEAGYYGYTF,TGTGCCAGCAGTGAAGCGGGGTATTATGGCTACACCTTC
-,-,TRBV27,TRBJ2-7,CASSPQDGAYEQYF,TGTGCCAGCAGCCCACAGGACGGAGCCTACGAGCAGTACTTC
-,-,TRBV6-1,TRBJ1-5,CASSGDLGQPQHF,TGTGCCAGCAGTGGGGATCTGGGGCAGCCCCAGCATTTT
-,TRBD1,TRBV4-3,TRBJ1-4,CASSQERTTGLREKLFF,TGCGCCAGCAGCCAGGAGAGAACGACAGGGCTAAGAGAAAAACTGTTTTTT
-,-,TRBV5-6,TRBJ1-4,CASSLALTDNEKLFF,TGTGCCAGCAGCTTGGCCCTGACGGATAATGAAAAACTGTTTTTT
-,TRBD1,TRBV13,TRBJ1-1,CASSDGQGFGNTEAFF,TGTGCCAGCAGCGACGGACAGGGATTCGGGAACACTGAAGCTTTCTTT
-,-,TRBV27,TRBJ2-4,CASSGTLGLSIQYF,TGTGCCAGCAGTGGGACCTTGGGGCTAAGCATTCAGTACTTC
-,-,TRBV5-1,TRBJ2-5,CASSPTLQETQYF,TGCGCCAGCAGCCCGACCCTCCAAGAGACCCAGTACTTC
-,-,TRBV28,TRBJ1-5,CASSLTRFRDKGLSNQPQHF,TGTGCCAGCAGTTTGACCCGGTTCCGGGACAAGGGCCTTAGCAATCAGCCCCAGCATTTT
few,-,TRBV7-9,TRBJ2-3,CASSSPQGKSTDTQYF,TGTGCCAGCAGCTCACCCCAGGGTAAGAGCACAGATACGCAGTATTTT
-,-,TRBV7-9,TRBJ1-4,CASSPRLVVDNEKLFF,TGTGCCAGCAGCCCTAGATTAGTGGTGGATAATGAAAAACTGTTTTTT
-,-,TRBV9,TRBJ1-2,CASSSTAYGYTF,TGTGCCAGCAGCTCTACAGCGTATGGCTACACCTTC
once,-,TRBV4-1,TRBJ2-4,CASSQDRGSRIARNIQYF,TGCGCCAGCAGCCAAGATAGGGGGTCCAGGATCGCTCGGAACATTCAGTACTTC
-,TRBD1,TRBV19,TRBJ1-5,CASSAGTASNQPQHF,TGTGCCAGTAGTGCCGGGACAGCTAGCAATCAGCCCCAGCATTTT
-,-,TRBV7-3,TRBJ2-5,CASSLTGGQETQYF,TGTGCCAGCAGCTTAACGGGGGGACAAGAGACCCAGTACTTC
-,-,TRBV5-6,TRBJ1-6,CASGNRDSPLHF,TGTGCCAGCGGAAACAGGGATTCACCCCTCCACTTT
-,TRBD1,TRBV7-9,TRBJ2-5,CASSPGGTQYF,TGTGCCAGCAGCCCAGGGGGGACCCAGTACTTC
medium-sized,-,TRBV7-9,TRBJ1-5,CASSPDSGQPQHF,TGTGCCAGCAGCCCAGACAGCGGTCAGCCCCAGCATTTT
-,TRBD2,TRBV5-4,TRBJ2-3,CASSGTSGPSTDTQYF,TGTGCCAGCAGCGGGACTAGCGGACCTAGCACAGATACGCAGTATTTT
-,-,TRBV29-1,TRBJ2-1,CSVEGHPDSFISYNEQFF,TGCAGCGTTGAAGGTCATCCCGACAGTTTTATTTCCTACAATGAGCAGTTCTTC